One sample yielded the 16 T cell receptor beta chains listed below, sequenced in a study of OX40 agonist ivuxolimab in advanced cancers. The library was made by the immunoSEQ multiplex PCR assay. This is the immuneACCESS table as TCRdb keeps it, with only in-frame sequences that have V and J called. A part of the clones is gone; compared with another copy, unresolved V genes explain less than half, and the rest is unexplained. This sample has about 67,000 clones in its table, and approximately 90% of those were observed once. Of the sample, 12% is held by the ten largest clones. The sequencing here drew on CD4+ or CD8+ T cells sorted from blood, taken in a trial of the OX40 agonist ivuxolimab. Source of these receptors: an adult with an advanced solid tumor such as melanoma, head and neck, liver or kidney cancer.

The gene calls are TRBV4-1 and TRBJ2-7, with a possible D match to TRBD1 (6 bases). From germline, CDR1 is MGHRA and CDR2 YSYEKL. The CDR3 spans 15 residues. Trimming removed 0 bases from V and 1 base from J, with 10 bases in between. In nucleotides, the CDR3 is TGCGCCAGCAGCCAAGAGGCCAGGGGATCCTACGAGCAGTACTTC. It encodes CASSQEARGSYEQYF.

The V and J genes are TRBV19 and TRBJ1-1, with D perhaps matching TRBD1 (5 bases). The ends were cut back, 3 bases at V and 5 bases at J, with 10 bases in the middle. Germline CDR1 is LNHDA and CDR2 is SQIVND (reference sequence). This CDR3 region has 13 residues. The chain's CDR3 is CASSIGGYTEAFF. DNA for the CDR3: TGTGCCAGTAGTATCGGGGGGTATACTGAAGCTTTCTTT.

The chain joins TRBV28 to TRBJ1-1, with D uncertain. Trimming removed 3 bases from V and 1 base from J, with 6 bases in between. The CDR3 sequence is 13 residues long. Germline CDR1 MDHEN, CDR2 SYDVKM. CDR3: CASSFSGNTEAFF. CDR3 DNA sequence: TGTGCCAGCAGTTTCTCGGGGAACACTGAAGCTTTCTTT.

The chain joins TRBV7-2 to TRBJ2-7; possibly TRBD2 for D (6 bases). The CDR3 has 19 amino acids. Germline lookup yields CDR1 SGHTA and CDR2 FQGNSA. V was shortened by 0 bases and J by 0 bases, with 21 bases between the two germline ends. The CDR3 spells CASSLAGPQSGSFSYEQYF. CDR3 sequence (DNA): TGTGCCAGCAGCTTAGCGGGGCCCCAGTCCGGGAGCTTCTCCTACGAGCAGTACTTC.

The V and J genes are TRBV13 and TRBJ2-1, with 14 nucleotides matching TRBD2. Germline CDR1 and CDR2: PRHDT and FYEKMQ (reference sequence). Trimming removed 5 bases from V and 6 bases from J; junction bases left unmatched: 9. The CDR3 is 17 amino acids. The CDR3 region has the DNA TGTGCCAGCAGCGAACAGACTAGCGGGAGGGCAGCCAATGAGCAGTTCTTC. Translating gives CASSEQTSGRAANEQFF.

The chain has TRBV7-9 and TRBJ2-1; 13 bases are shared with TRBD2. The CDR3 is 17 residues long. The germline V gene encodes CDR1 SEHNR and CDR2 FQNEAQ (reference sequence). Trimming took 3 bases from V and 0 from J; bases not matched to a gene: 2. As DNA, the CDR3 is TGTGCCAGCAGCTTCGGGACTAGCGGGATCTCCTACAATGAGCAGTTCTTC. Encoded protein: CASSFGTSGISYNEQFF.

The genes are TRBV6-6 and TRBJ1-3; D gene uncertain. Germline loops: CDR1 MNHNY, CDR2 SVGAGI (reference sequence). The CDR3 covers 12 residues. The germline V and J ends were trimmed by 2 bases and 4 bases, with 3 bases remaining between them. The CDR3 DNA follows: TGTGCCAGCAGTTACGAAGGAAACACCATATATTTT. Amino acid sequence: CASSYEGNTIYF.

This clone was recorded only once. The chain has TRBV19 and TRBJ2-1; TRBD1 aligns across 8 bases. V shed 7 bases and J 4 bases; nucleotides not matched to a gene: 15. Germline values: CDR1 LNHDA, CDR2 SQIVND (reference sequence). This CDR3 contains 17 residues. The CDR3 DNA sequence: TGTGCCAGTAAACCCTGGGGCCCGGACAGGGCGTACAATGAGCAGTTCTTC. This encodes CASKPWGPDRAYNEQFF.

The V and J genes are TRBV5-8 and TRBJ2-7; TRBD2 matches 7 bases. The V and J ends lost 2 bases and 2 bases, in that order; junction bases with no gene match: 1. The germline V gene encodes CDR1 SGHTS and CDR2 YDEGEE. The CDR3 covers 13 residues. CDR3 DNA sequence: TGTGCCAGCAGCTTAACTAGCGCCTACGAGCAGTACTTC. Encoded protein: CASSLTSAYEQYF.

Only a few counts were recorded for this clone. The chain employs TRBV9 and TRBJ2-7, with 7 bases fitting TRBD1. In germline, CDR1 is SGDLS, CDR2 YYNGEE. The ends lost 3 bases at V and 1 base at J; junction bases unmatched: 7. The CDR3 extends over 15 amino acids. The CDR3 nucleotides read TGTGCCAGCAGCGCCGACAGGGACATGTCCTACGAGCAGTACTTC. This sequence encodes CASSADRDMSYEQYF.

The chain combines TRBV4-1 with TRBJ1-5, with 8 nucleotides matching TRBD1. The CDR3 spans 17 residues. Germline V gives CDR1 MGHRA, CDR2 YSYEKL. V lost 4 bases to trimming and J lost 6 bases; unmatched junction nucleotides: 14. DNA of the CDR3: TGCGCCAGCAGCCTGCGACAGGGGAGGGTTTCGGGTCAGCCCCAGCATTTT. Amino acids: CASSLRQGRVSGQPQHF.

The chain combines TRBV4-3 with TRBJ2-5, with D possibly TRBD2 on 6 matching bases. Trimming took 0 bases from V and 5 from J, leaving 13 bases between them. CDR3 length: 15 amino acids. Germline loops: CDR1 LGHNA, CDR2 YSLEER. The CDR3 DNA reads as TGCGCCAGCAGCCAAGATTCCGGGGCGGGGGAGACCCAGTACTTC. It yields the protein CASSQDSGAGETQYF.

This clone has only a few counts. The chain employs TRBV6-1 and TRBJ2-7, with TRBD2 matching 8 bases. Germline V gene lookup returns CDR1 MNHNS and CDR2 SASEGT. The CDR3 runs to 15 residues. Losses at the gene ends were 4 bases for V and 4 bases for J; bases not matched to a gene: 9. CDR3 region: CASSVLAGADYEQYF. CDR3 coding DNA: TGTGCCAGCAGTGTCCTAGCGGGTGCTGATTACGAGCAGTACTTC.

This chain links TRBV2 with TRBJ2-1; D tentatively reads TRBD1 or TRBD2 (5 bases each). CDR3 length equals 15 residues. Germline V gene sequence: CDR1 SNHLY, CDR2 FYNNEI. Trimming pared 0 bases from V and 5 bases from J, leaving 11 bases between. The CDR3 spells CASSEASGRHNEQFF. The CDR3 DNA is TGTGCCAGCAGTGAAGCGTCGGGACGGCACAATGAGCAGTTCTTC. Full variable domain (rest looked up from reference TRBV2 and TRBJ2-1): EPEVTQTPSHQVTQMGQEVILRCVPISNHLYFYWYRQILGQKVEFLVSFYNNEISEKSEIFDDQFSVERPDGSNFTLKIRSTKLEDSAMYFCASSEASGRHNEQFFGPGTRLTVL.

The chain joins TRBV27 to TRBJ2-3; possible D gene TRBD1, 6 bases. V shed 5 bases and J shed 7 bases, with 16 bases lying between them. Germline V gene sequence: CDR1 MNHEY, CDR2 SMNVEV (reference sequence). The CDR3 loop spans 14 amino acids. CDR3 amino acids: CASSQLGGKNTQYF. The CDR3 DNA is TGTGCCAGCAGTCAACTAGGGGGAAAAAATACGCAGTATTTT.

The V and J genes are TRBV10-1 and TRBJ2-5; TRBD2 aligns across 7 bases. This CDR3 has 13 amino acids. Per germline, CDR1 WNHNN and CDR2 SYGVQD (reference sequence). The V gene end was trimmed by 4 bases and the J gene end by 2 bases; junction bases not matched to a gene: 1. CDR3 nucleotide sequence: TGCGCCAGCAGTGGGACTAGACAAGAGACCCAGTACTTC. Protein sequence: CASSGTRQETQYF.